Below, 8 T cell receptor beta chains from the same sample are listed, as sequenced in a study of blood T cell repertoires in COVID-19. The table came from immunoSEQ multiplex PCR; TCRdb's copy has only in-frame clones and leaves some out. The profile covers nearly 250,000 clones, with about 83% appearing a single time and 5.5% to 6.5% taken by the ten largest. The material sequenced was peripheral blood. The receptor set was obtained from a woman of 80 years or more with COVID-19, enrolled during active disease.

This clone was detected only once. As DNA, the CDR3 is TGCGCCAGCAGCTTGGGGGACAGCTATGAGCAGTTCTTC. Protein product: CASSLGDSYEQFF. This rearrangement joins TRBV5-1 to TRBJ2-1; 7 bases are a match to TRBD1. CDR3 length equals 13 residues. In germline, CDR1 is SGHRS, CDR2 YFSETQ. Trimming cost V 0 bases and J 8 bases; bases outside gene matches: 2. Full variable domain (missing parts from reference TRBV5-1 and TRBJ2-1): KAGVTQTPRYLIKTRGQQVTLSCSPISGHRSVSWYQQTPGQGLQFLFEYFSETQRNKGNFPGRFSGRQFSNSRSEMNVSTLELGDSALYLCASSLGDSYEQFFGPGTRLTVL.

J is TRBJ1-6 and V is TRBV18; 7 nucleotides agree with TRBD1. Germline values: CDR1 KGHSH, CDR2 LQKENI. This CDR3 has 14 residues. V lost 4 bases, J lost 8 bases, and 5 bases stayed unmatched. CDR3 loop: CASSQGANDSPLHF. DNA for the CDR3: TGTGCCAGCTCACAGGGGGCTAATGATTCACCCCTCCACTTT.

The chain has TRBV2 and TRBJ2-5, with D possibly matching TRBD1 (6 bases). The CDR3 totals 15 residues. CDR1 is SNHLY, CDR2 FYNNEI, per germline. V lost 1 base, J lost 1 base, and 10 bases lay in between. The CDR3 DNA reads TGTGCCAGCAGTGAAGGCAGGGGCGCCCAAGAGACCCAGTACTTC. Translated: CASSEGRGAQETQYF. The whole variable domain, remainder taken from reference TRBV2 and TRBJ2-5, is EPEVTQTPSHQVTQMGQEVILRCVPISNHLYFYWYRQILGQKVEFLVSFYNNEISEKSEIFDDQFSVERPDGSNFTLKIRSTKLEDSAMYFCASSEGRGAQETQYFGPGTRLLVL.

This clone has just a few counts. The chain links TRBV7-9 to TRBJ2-7, with TRBD2 matching over 12 bases. V was clipped by 5 bases and J by 3 bases; unmatched bases: 8. The CDR3 loop spans 16 amino acids. Germline loops: CDR1 SEHNR, CDR2 FQNEAQ (reference sequence). CDR3 sequence reads: CASSPRLAGDHYEQYV. CDR3 coding DNA: TGTGCCAGCAGCCCTAGACTAGCGGGGGACCACTACGAGCAGTACGTC.

The chain combines TRBV4-2 with TRBJ2-5; 7 bases are shared with TRBD2. Germline V gene sequence: CDR1 LGHNA, CDR2 YNFKEQ. V was clipped by 4 bases and J by 3 bases; unmatched bases: 8. The CDR3 loop spans 15 amino acids. Here the CDR3 reads CASSPTGGGEETQYF. CDR3 DNA sequence: TGTGCCAGCAGCCCTACGGGGGGAGGAGAAGAGACCCAGTACTTC.

With respect to this clone: The sample contains more than one DNA sequence encoding this CDR3. V usage is TRBV27 and J usage is TRBJ2-7; 12 bases map to TRBD2. Germline V gene sequence: CDR1 MNHEY, CDR2 SMNVEV (reference sequence). This CDR3 is built from 13 residues. The J segment lost 4 bases and the V segment lost 6 bases, leaving 1 base of the junction unmatched. CDR3 in amino acids: CASRTSGGYEQYF. The CDR3, as DNA: TGTGCCAGCAGGACTAGCGGGGGATACGAGCAGTACTTC.

The chain joins TRBV6-2 or TRBV6-3 to TRBJ1-5; 8 bases align to TRBD1. The CDR3 extends over 16 amino acids. V lost 5 bases and J lost 2; bases outside the gene matches: 8. Germline V gives CDR1 MNHEY, CDR2 SVGEGT. CDR3 coding DNA: TGTGCCAGCAGTGAGGACAGGGCGGGCGGCAATCAGCCCCAGCATTTT. Translation gives CASSEDRAGGNQPQHF.

The genes are TRBV12-3 or TRBV12-4 and TRBJ2-5; weak D call: TRBD2 (7 bases). The CDR3 loop spans 12 amino acids. The V gene lost 7 bases and the J gene lost 7 bases, with 13 bases spanning the gap. The CDR3 DNA reads as TGTGCCAGCAAGAGGGGGGGCAGGACCCAGTACTTC. It specifies CASKRGGRTQYF.